This record covers a single TCR beta chain. Its matching antigen is unknown. The authors reverse transcribed all of the isolated RNA, so sequencing captured expressed TCRB transcripts. The assay was immunoSEQ multiplex PCR, and TCRdb's table has in-frame clones only and misses some. The sample lists around 650,000 clones; 9.5% to 15% were seen once. Germline V gene sequence: CDR1 SNHLY, CDR2 FYNNEI. V dropped 6 bases and J dropped 4 bases, with 6 bases sitting between them. The CDR3 has 12 amino acids. The sample is drawn from a study of beta chain features in type 1 diabetes. Study-level results: Patients' naive, central memory and Treg TCRB repertoires seemed closer to one another than those of healthy donors. In all four CD4+ subsets, TCRB CDR3 length was significantly, moderately reduced in type 1 diabetes.

The clonotype comes from a man aged 25 to 40 with type 1 diabetes. The sample comprised naive CD4+ T cells from blood. The chain links TRBV2 to TRBJ1-4; D unresolved. The CDR3 loop is CASRTNNEKLFF. The CDR3 DNA follows: TGTGCCAGCAGGACAAATAATGAAAAACTGTTTTTT.